This T cell receptor (beta chain) was sequenced in a study of T cell responses to AZD1222 COVID-19 vaccine. Study results and caveats: Among those given AZD1222, only 6 or 7 were seropositive at baseline. Spike-specific TCR breadth and depth rose after two AZD1222 doses.

Analysis merged second doses at about 4 or about 12 weeks. The data were produced by immunoSEQ multiplex PCR, yet TCRdb's version contains in-frame clones alone and is incomplete. Here the sample spans 85,000 to 90,000 clones, 85% to 90% being singletons. The CDR3 is made up of 14 amino acids. V lost 5 bases, J lost 2 bases, and 12 bases lay in between. Germline V gene sequence: CDR1 SEHNR, CDR2 FQNEAQ (reference sequence). Regarding this clone: The antigen remains unidentified.

The specimen comprised peripheral blood, sampled 28 days after the second AZD1222 dose. The chain carries TRBV7-9 and TRBJ1-1; D is perhaps TRBD1 (6 bases). The TCR was taken from an adult who received the AZD1222 COVID-19 vaccine. In DNA, the CDR3 is TGTGCCAGCAGCCCTCCGGGGGCAAACACTGAAGCTTTCTTT. Translated, it gives CASSPPGANTEAFF.